Following are 9 T cell receptor beta chains from one sample sequenced in a study of CD8 T cells in Susac syndrome. RNA amounts of about 0.5 to 1 ug underwent reverse transcription with random hexamers. TCRdb re-derived calls from the immunoSEQ multiplex PCR reads in MiXCR, one entry per CDR3 protein. Here the sample spans 400,000 or so distinct CDR3 sequences, around 85% being singletons. The sample consisted of CD8+ T cells from PBMCs. The receptors here all came from a human donor with multiple sclerosis.

The V and J genes are TRBV11-3 and TRBJ2-1; a possible D gene is TRBD1 (6 bases). This CDR3 contains 18 residues. Germline V CDR1 and CDR2: SGHNT, YENEEA. Trimming removed 5 bases at V and 4 bases at J, with 24 bases between. CDR3 sequence (DNA): TGTGCCAGCAGCCCTCCTAAGGTAGAGGGGGAGAGGTACAATGAGCAGTTCTTC. Translation: CASSPPKVEGERYNEQFF.

The rearrangement uses TRBV2 and TRBJ2-7; the D gene is possibly TRBD1 (5 bases). CDR1 is SNHLY and CDR2 is FYNNEI in the germline V gene. The germline V and J ends were trimmed by 8 bases and 2 bases, with 10 bases remaining between them. CDR3 length equals 12 residues. CDR3: CASEDTAYEQYF. The CDR3 region has the DNA TGTGCCAGCGAGGACACAGCCTACGAGCAGTACTTC.

This sequence joins TRBV15 and TRBJ2-7, with no clear D. Germline V lookup: CDR1 LNHNV, CDR2 YYDKDF (reference sequence). The CDR3 totals 14 residues. V was pared by 0 bases and J by 3 bases, with 9 bases between. CDR3 in amino acids: CATSRDRRHYEQYF. The CDR3 DNA follows: TGTGCCACCAGCAGAGATCGGCGGCACTACGAGCAGTACTTC.

V is TRBV4-1 and J is TRBJ2-7; 9 bases match TRBD1. CDR3 length: 15 residues. The trim removed 0 bases at V and 2 bases at J, leaving 2 bases unmatched. The germline CDR1 and CDR2 sequences are MGHRA and YSYEKL. For the CDR3, the DNA is TGCGCCAGCAGCCAAGAGGGACAGGGAGCCTACGAGCAGTACTTC. This gives the protein CASSQEGQGAYEQYF.

V and J are TRBV28 and TRBJ2-1; the match to TRBD2 covers 7 bases. CDR1 MDHEN and CDR2 SYDVKM come from the germline V gene. V was pared by 4 bases and J by 3 bases, with 9 bases of the junction left unmatched. The CDR3 has 16 residues. CDR3: CASSSGTTTVYNEQFF. The CDR3 DNA reads as TGTGCCAGCAGTTCCGGGACTACCACAGTCTACAATGAGCAGTTCTTC.

The table lists this clonotype with a count of one. The chain employs TRBV30 and TRBJ1-1; D gene ambiguous. Trimming stripped 0 bases from V and 4 bases from J, with 21 bases between. The CDR3 loop spans 17 amino acids. CDR1 is GTSNPN and CDR2 is SVGIG in the germline V gene (reference sequence). CDR3 DNA sequence: TGTGCCTGGAGTGTACTGGGTACGGGAGGCGGAGGCACTGAAGCTTTCTTT. This translates into CAWSVLGTGGGGTEAFF.

This clonotype came up once. The V call is TRBV4-1, the J call TRBJ1-5; no reliable D call. The CDR3 has 14 amino acids. V was pared by 0 bases and J by 7 bases, with 10 bases between. The V gene's germline CDR1 is MGHRA and CDR2 YSYEKL. The chain's CDR3 is CASSQDTKGQPQHF. The CDR3 DNA is TGCGCCAGCAGCCAAGATACCAAGGGACAGCCCCAGCATTTT.

V is TRBV27 and J is TRBJ1-1; the D gene is possibly TRBD1 (6 bases). Germline V gene data show CDR1 as MNHEY and CDR2 as SMNVEV (reference sequence). The CDR3 is 13 amino acids. The V and J ends lost 5 bases and 4 bases respectively, with 11 bases between them. The CDR3 spells CASSGGRSTEAFF. The CDR3 DNA reads as TGTGCCAGCAGTGGGGGGCGGAGCACTGAAGCTTTCTTT.

This clonotype appeared a few times. The chain carries TRBV28 and TRBJ2-7; 9 bases are a match to TRBD1. The V gene end was trimmed by 8 bases and the J gene end by 4 bases; junction bases not matched to a gene: 9. Germline lookup yields CDR1 MDHEN and CDR2 SYDVKM. The CDR3 extends over 14 amino acids. CDR3 sequence (DNA): TGTGCCAGCCGTGGGACAGGGAACGGTTACGAGCAGTACTTC. Translated, it gives CASRGTGNGYEQYF.